What follows describes a single T cell receptor (beta chain). Germline trimming cut 6 bases from V and 9 bases from J; bases unmatched to any gene: 12. The CDR3 length is 16 residues. Per germline, CDR1 SNHLY and CDR2 FYNNEI. The data were obtained in a study of T cells in Graves' hyperthyroidism and ophthalmopathy. TCR beta CDR3 regions were amplified from RNA transcripts. HTBI primers were used for first-round RT-PCR of the TCR CDR3. TCRdb processed the multiplex PCR reads anew with MiXCR; each CDR3 protein has one entry. This table holds almost 600,000 distinct CDR3 sequences, roughly 50% found once.

Sequences were obtained from peripheral blood or thyroid tissue (not recorded which). The V and J genes are TRBV2 and TRBJ1-6; TRBD1 matches at 9 bases. The clonotype comes from a woman aged 18-29 years with Graves' hyperthyroidism. The CDR3: CASSLGTGPSSSPLHF. CDR3 in DNA: TGTGCCAGCAGCTTAGGGACAGGGCCGTCGAGTTCACCCCTCCACTTT.